A selection of T cell receptor beta chains follows, all from one sample in a study of OX40 agonist ivuxolimab in advanced cancers. The data were produced by immunoSEQ multiplex PCR, yet TCRdb's version contains in-frame clones alone and is incomplete. The repertoire holds around 50,000 clones, more than 80% seen once, with about 11% in the top ten. The sample consisted of CD4+ or CD8+ T cells sorted from blood, taken in a trial of the OX40 agonist ivuxolimab. These receptors were collected from an adult with an advanced solid tumor such as melanoma, head and neck, liver or kidney cancer. Each CDR3 is given with its conserved first and last residue. The D gene is left open where the match is weak. Part of the rows lack a size; the others show once, few, many or a class for expanded clones.

CDR3aa: CASSLYLHKYSNQPQHF
CDR3nt: TGTGCCAGCAGTTTATATTTACACAAGTATAGCAATCAGCCCCAGCATTTT
abundance: -
d_gene: -
j_gene: TRBJ1-5
v_gene: TRBV28

CDR3aa: CAWGNGQLSEAFF
CDR3nt: TGTGCCTGGGGAAATGGACAACTTTCCGAAGCTTTCTTT
abundance: -
d_gene: -
j_gene: TRBJ1-1
v_gene: TRBV30

CDR3aa: CASSSPGLAESNEQFF
CDR3nt: TGTGCCAGCAGCTCCCCGGGACTAGCGGAATCCAATGAGCAGTTCTTC
abundance: -
d_gene: TRBD2
j_gene: TRBJ2-1
v_gene: TRBV7-2

CDR3aa: CASSERPYQETQYF
CDR3nt: TGTGCCAGCAGTGAAAGGCCGTACCAAGAGACCCAGTACTTC
abundance: once
d_gene: -
j_gene: TRBJ2-5
v_gene: TRBV2

CDR3aa: CARIGGPEQYF
CDR3nt: TGTGCCAGAATAGGCGGCCCCGAGCAGTACTTC
abundance: few
d_gene: -
j_gene: TRBJ2-7
v_gene: TRBV5-3

CDR3aa: CASSPGQNYGYTF
CDR3nt: TGTGCCAGCAGTCCGGGACAGAACTATGGCTACACCTTC
abundance: -
d_gene: TRBD1
j_gene: TRBJ1-2
v_gene: TRBV6-6

CDR3aa: CASSLGGIRFQETQYF
CDR3nt: TGTGCCAGCAGCTTAGGAGGTATACGGTTCCAAGAGACCCAGTACTTC
abundance: -
d_gene: -
j_gene: TRBJ2-5
v_gene: TRBV7-8

CDR3aa: CASSLARGTRIGLNTEAFF
CDR3nt: TGTGCCAGCAGCTTAGCGAGAGGGACCAGGATCGGGTTAAACACTGAAGCTTTCTTT
abundance: -
d_gene: -
j_gene: TRBJ1-1
v_gene: TRBV7-8

CDR3aa: CASSEAGTPANYGYTF
CDR3nt: TGTGCCAGCAGCGAGGCCGGGACACCCGCTAACTATGGCTACACCTTC
abundance: -
d_gene: -
j_gene: TRBJ1-2
v_gene: TRBV5-6

CDR3aa: CASSNRQGAGTGELFF
CDR3nt: TGTGCCAGCAGCAATAGACAGGGGGCGGGAACCGGGGAGCTGTTTTTT
abundance: few
d_gene: TRBD1
j_gene: TRBJ2-2
v_gene: TRBV7-9